The rows below give T cell receptor beta chains drawn from one sample of a study of identical twins. A single record per CDR3 protein comes from TCRdb applying MiXCR to the 5' RACE reads. The sample consists of 350,000 to 450,000 distinct CDR3 sequences, around 18% of them appearing once. The sample was naive T cells sorted from blood. These receptors originate from a man in his fifties or sixties in good health. CDR3s include the opening cysteine and the closing phenylalanine or tryptophan. The D gene is left open where the match is weak. Only some rows state a clone size, as once, few, many or a class for expanded clones.

v_call	clone_size	j_call	d_call	cdr3_nt	cdr3_aa
TRBV4-1	.	TRBJ2-7	.	TGCGCCAGCAGCCAAGGTATATGGGACACCTACGAGCAGTACTTC	CASSQGIWDTYEQYF
TRBV7-2	few	TRBJ2-1	.	TGTGCCAGCAGCTCCCAACCACACTCCTACAATGAGCAGTTCTTC	CASSSQPHSYNEQFF
TRBV28	many	TRBJ2-7	TRBD1	TGTGCCAGCAGTACCCGGGACAGCATAACCTACGAGCAGTACTTC	CASSTRDSITYEQYF
TRBV20-1	.	TRBJ2-1	TRBD1	TGCAGTGCGAACAGCCCCTTAGGGGGCGAGCAGTTCTTC	CSANSPLGGEQFF
TRBV6-2/TRBV6-3	many	TRBJ2-1	.	TGTGCCAGCAGTTACCCAAGGGACTATGAGCAGTTCTTC	CASSYPRDYEQFF
TRBV10-3	many	TRBJ2-1	.	TGTGCCATCAGTGATAGGGCCCGGGACGGCCGCAATCAGCAGTTCTTC	CAISDRARDGRNQQFF
TRBV7-2	few	TRBJ2-7	TRBD2	TGTGCCAGCAGCTTAGCGCAAGGACTAGCATCGGGGCAGTACTTC	CASSLAQGLASGQYF
TRBV7-2	many	TRBJ2-1	.	TGTGCCAGCAGCTCGGACAATGAGCAGTTCTTC	CASSSDNEQFF
TRBV10-1	many	TRBJ2-1	.	TGCGCCAGCAGTGAGTCTTCGGGGGCGGGTAATGAGCAGTTCTTC	CASSESSGAGNEQFF
TRBV12-3/TRBV12-4	.	TRBJ2-5	.	TGTGCCAGCAGTTTCACGTTGCAGGAGACCCAGTACTTC	CASSFTLQETQYF
TRBV2	many	TRBJ2-2	TRBD2	TGTGCCAGCAGTGATGGACTAGCGGCAAACACCGGGGAGCTGTTTTTT	CASSDGLAANTGELFF
TRBV10-3	few	TRBJ1-6	.	TGTGCCATCAGTGAGTCACGGGATTCACCCCTCCACTTT	CAISESRDSPLHF
TRBV6-5	.	TRBJ1-1	.	TGTGCCAGCAGTCACTTCAGCACTGAAGCTTTCTTT	CASSHFSTEAFF
TRBV27	many	TRBJ2-7	TRBD2	TGTGCCAGCAGTTTAACTAGCGGACGATTCTACGAGCAGTACTTC	CASSLTSGRFYEQYF
TRBV3-1	once	TRBJ1-1	.	TGTGCCAGCAGCCAGGGGAAACTTGAAGCTTTCTTT	CASSQGKLEAFF
TRBV29-1	many	TRBJ2-7	TRBD2	TGCAGCGCAGGACTAGCGGGAGGGTTAGGCGAGCAGTACTTC	CSAGLAGGLGEQYF
TRBV24-1	.	TRBJ2-1	.	TGTGCCACCCCATTGGGACATCCTTACAATGAGCAGTTCTTC	CATPLGHPYNEQFF
TRBV27	few	TRBJ2-3	TRBD2	TGTGCCAGCAGATCCCTTAGCGGGACAAACCAGTATTTT	CASRSLSGTNQYF
TRBV29-1	few	TRBJ2-5	.	TGCAGCGTGATAACAGGGATCGAGACCCAGTACTTC	CSVITGIETQYF
TRBV12-3/TRBV12-4	.	TRBJ1-3	.	TGTGCCAGCAGTTTAGGAGACAGAGCTGGAAACACCATATATTTT	CASSLGDRAGNTIYF
TRBV25-1	.	TRBJ1-4	TRBD1	TGTGCCAGCACCCCCAGGGGGAGCCGGAATGAAAAACTGTTTTTT	CASTPRGSRNEKLFF
TRBV2	once	TRBJ2-3	.	TGTGCCAGCTCTAGGGGGGGCTTTCAAGATACGCAGTATTTT	CASSRGGFQDTQYF
TRBV30	few	TRBJ1-1	.	TGTGCCTGGAGCCGGGGAACGAACACTGAAGCTTTCTTT	CAWSRGTNTEAFF
TRBV11-2	.	TRBJ1-6	.	TGTGCCAGCAGCTTAGATTCATCACCCCTCCACTTT	CASSLDSSPLHF
TRBV12-3/TRBV12-4	few	TRBJ1-1	.	TGTGCCAGCATCCACAGGGTGAACGCTGAAGCTTTCTTT	CASIHRVNAEAFF
TRBV10-3	few	TRBJ2-3	TRBD1	TGTGCCATCAGTGGGTCTTCGGACAGGGCCAAAGTTACAGATACGCAGTATTTT	CAISGSSDRAKVTDTQYF
TRBV5-1	.	TRBJ2-3	.	TGCGCCAGCAGCTTGGCCCCACGTCGGGATACGCAGTATTTT	CASSLAPRRDTQYF
TRBV23-1	few	TRBJ2-1	TRBD2	TGCGCCAGCAGTCAAGAGACTAGCGGGAGGAACAATGAGCAGTTCTTC	CASSQETSGRNNEQFF
TRBV28	.	TRBJ2-1	TRBD2	TGTGCCAGCAGTTTCGGCGGGGGTAGATACAATGAGCAGTTCTTC	CASSFGGGRYNEQFF
TRBV30	many	TRBJ2-7	.	TGTGCCTGGAACGAACAGACGGGGAACGAGCAGTACTTC	CAWNEQTGNEQYF
TRBV12-3/TRBV12-4	.	TRBJ1-2	.	TGTGCCAGCAGTTTGTGGGTCAGCTATGGCTACACCTTC	CASSLWVSYGYTF
TRBV6-1	few	TRBJ1-6	.	TGTGCCAGCAGCCTAGCAACGCCACCCCTCCACTTT	CASSLATPPLHF
TRBV14	once	TRBJ2-3	.	TGTGCCAGCAGCACTAGTTTCCGTACAGGGCAGTATTTT	CASSTSFRTGQYF
TRBV5-6	few	TRBJ2-5	TRBD2	TGTGCCAGCAGCTTGGTAGGGACTAGCGCTCAAGAGACCCAGTACTTC	CASSLVGTSAQETQYF
TRBV20-1	few	TRBJ2-3	.	TGCAGTGCGGGGGGGCGGGGAGATACGCAGTATTTT	CSAGGRGDTQYF
TRBV10-3	.	TRBJ2-3	TRBD2	TGTGCCATCAGTGACTACGGACTAGCTAACACGCAGTATTTT	CAISDYGLANTQYF
TRBV11-2	few	TRBJ2-3	.	TGTGCCAGCAGCCAAATACAGGGCGCGGGGGCCATACGTAGAGATACGCAGTATTTT	CASSQIQGAGAIRRDTQYF
TRBV12-3/TRBV12-4	many	TRBJ1-5	.	TGTGCCAGCACCCTAGGGGATTTGCGCAATCAGCCCCAGCATTTT	CASTLGDLRNQPQHF
TRBV6-4	few	TRBJ1-5	TRBD1	TGTGCCAGCAGTGAACACGGACAGGGAAATCAGCCCCAGCATTTT	CASSEHGQGNQPQHF
TRBV20-1	.	TRBJ2-7	.	TGCAGTGCAACCGGGACTGAAAGCTCCTACGAGCAGTACTTC	CSATGTESSYEQYF
TRBV9	.	TRBJ2-2	.	TGTGCCAGCAGCGTAGGAAGGGATTCCGGGGAGCTGTTTTTT	CASSVGRDSGELFF
TRBV7-3	once	TRBJ2-3	TRBD2	TGTGCCAGCAGGTCTAGCGGGCATACGCAGTATTTT	CASRSSGHTQYF
TRBV7-9	few	TRBJ2-7	TRBD2	TGTGCCAGCAGCTTAGGCGGGGGGGGCAACGAGCAGTACTTC	CASSLGGGGNEQYF
TRBV2	.	TRBJ2-6	.	TGTGCCAGCAGGGAAACTTCTGGGGCCAACGTCCTGACTTTC	CASRETSGANVLTF
TRBV5-1	.	TRBJ1-1	.	TGCGCCAGCAGCCTAGGCGGGGCGAGTGTGACTGAAGCTTTCTTT	CASSLGGASVTEAFF
TRBV12-3/TRBV12-4	many	TRBJ1-1	TRBD1	TGTGCCAGCAGTGTCGGACAGGCGAACACTGAAGCTTTCTTT	CASSVGQANTEAFF